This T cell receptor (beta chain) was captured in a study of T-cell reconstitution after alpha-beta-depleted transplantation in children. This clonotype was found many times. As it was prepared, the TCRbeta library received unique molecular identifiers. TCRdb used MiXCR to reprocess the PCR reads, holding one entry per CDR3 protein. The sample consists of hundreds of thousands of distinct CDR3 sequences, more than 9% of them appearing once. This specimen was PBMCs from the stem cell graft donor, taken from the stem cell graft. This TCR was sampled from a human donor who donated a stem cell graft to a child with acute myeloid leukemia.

CDR3: CASSRTSGLSYEQYF. In DNA form, the CDR3 reads TGTGCCAGCAGCCGGACTAGCGGGCTCTCCTACGAGCAGTACTTC. V usage is TRBV12-3 or TRBV12-4 and J usage is TRBJ2-7, with 11 bases matching TRBD2. With V trimmed by 6 bases and J by 0 bases, 4 bases remained unmatched. The CDR3 sequence is 15 residues long.